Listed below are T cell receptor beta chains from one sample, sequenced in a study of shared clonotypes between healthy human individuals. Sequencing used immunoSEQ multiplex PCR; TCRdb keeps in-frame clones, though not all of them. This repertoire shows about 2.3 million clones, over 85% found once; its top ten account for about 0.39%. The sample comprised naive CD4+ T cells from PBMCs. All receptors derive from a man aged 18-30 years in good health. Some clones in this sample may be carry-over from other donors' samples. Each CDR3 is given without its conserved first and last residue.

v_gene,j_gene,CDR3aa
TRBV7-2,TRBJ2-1,ASSSSFYNEQF
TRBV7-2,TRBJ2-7,ASSLEAGTSYEQY
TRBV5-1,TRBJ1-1,ASSLLTINTEAF
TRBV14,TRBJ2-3,ASSTGGDTQY
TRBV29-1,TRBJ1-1,SVPRSGPNTEAF
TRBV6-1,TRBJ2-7,ASSGRAYYEQY
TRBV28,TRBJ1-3,ASSSNRGLGGNTIY
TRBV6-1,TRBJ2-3,ASNYRKDTQY
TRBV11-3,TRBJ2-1,ASSLDPDYNEQF
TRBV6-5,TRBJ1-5,ASSYSTGSQPQH
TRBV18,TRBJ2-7,ASSPTVGDYEQY
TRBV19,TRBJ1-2,ASQTGTRGVYGYT
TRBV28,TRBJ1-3,ASRTGGFSGNTIY
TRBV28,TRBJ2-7,ASSLLGGSSYEQY